Listed here are 30 T cell receptor beta chains from one sample, sequenced in a study of blood T cell repertoires in COVID-19. Method: immunoSEQ multiplex PCR; TCRdb's copy keeps in-frame clones and lacks some. The sample holds some 130,000 clones, around nine tenths seen once. Input material: peripheral blood. The receptor source for this set is a man between 60 and 75 years old with COVID-19, enrolled during active disease.

This rearrangement joins TRBV18 to TRBJ1-5; D might be TRBD1 (6 bases). In germline, CDR1 is KGHSH, CDR2 LQKENI. This CDR3 has 17 amino acids. V was trimmed by 3 bases and J by 0 bases, leaving 15 bases between them. The DNA for the CDR3 is TGTGCCAGCTCACCGGCAGGGGTCCTATATAGCAATCAGCCCCAGCATTTT. This codes for CASSPAGVLYSNQPQHF.

CDR3 sequence (DNA): TGTGCCAGCAGTTCGCCACAGGGAGCTAATGAAAAACTGTTTTTT. Translating gives CASSSPQGANEKLFF. The V call is TRBV28, the J call TRBJ1-4; D perhaps matches TRBD1 (6 bases). The CDR3 has 15 amino acids. CDR1 and CDR2 (germline): MDHEN, SYDVKM. Trimming stripped 4 bases from V and 3 bases from J, with 12 bases between. Variable domain in full (rest from reference TRBV28 and TRBJ1-4): DVKVTQSSRYLVKRTGEKVFLECVQDMDHENMFWYRQDPGLGLRLIYFSYDVKMKEKGDIPEGYSVSREKKERFSLILESASTNQTSMYLCASSSPQGANEKLFFGSGTQLSVL.

This rearrangement joins TRBV2 to TRBJ1-3; D gene unclear. Germline CDR1 SNHLY, CDR2 FYNNEI. V was clipped by 1 base and J by 0 bases, with 10 bases between them. The length of the CDR3 is 16 residues. In DNA, the CDR3 is TGTGCCAGCAGTGAAGGACTACTAGCCTCTGGAAACACCATATATTTT. It yields the protein CASSEGLLASGNTIYF.

Here the CDR3 DNA reads TGTGCCAGCAGCTCCCAGGGGTTGAACTATGGCTACACCTTC. Protein: CASSSQGLNYGYTF. V usage is TRBV7-9 and J usage is TRBJ1-2; D perhaps matches TRBD1 (6 bases). Germline V gives CDR1 SEHNR, CDR2 FQNEAQ (reference sequence). The germline V and J ends were trimmed by 4 bases and 2 bases, with 11 bases remaining between them. This CDR3 region has 14 residues.

This chain connects TRBV9 to TRBJ1-3; D possibly corresponds to TRBD1 (6 bases). V lost 0 bases, J lost 2 bases, and 9 bases lay in between. CDR1 and CDR2 from the germline V gene are SGDLS and YYNGEE. There are 15 residues in the CDR3. The CDR3 DNA reads as TGTGCCAGCAGCGTAGCAGGGGTTCCTGGAAACACCATATATTTT. Amino acid sequence: CASSVAGVPGNTIYF.

The V and J genes are TRBV6-2 or TRBV6-3 and TRBJ2-7; 10 nucleotides agree with TRBD1. Germline V gene lookup returns CDR1 MNHEY and CDR2 SVGEGT. This CDR3 is built from 17 residues. Trimming cost V 2 bases and J 2 bases; bases outside gene matches: 9. The CDR3 DNA follows: TGTGCCAGCAGTTACAGAGGGACAGGGGCCTCTCCCTACGAGCAGTACTTC. Amino acid sequence: CASSYRGTGASPYEQYF.

The rearrangement links TRBV19 to TRBJ1-6; possible D gene TRBD1, 5 bases. The length of the CDR3 is 13 residues. V was clipped by 8 bases and J by 7 bases, with 12 bases between them. Germline values: CDR1 LNHDA, CDR2 SQIVND (reference sequence). CDR3 loop: CASGAQLNSPLHF. As DNA, the CDR3 is TGTGCCAGTGGGGCCCAGTTAAATTCACCCCTCCACTTT.

The V gene is TRBV18, the J gene TRBJ1-2; 7 nucleotides line up with TRBD1. The CDR3 extends over 15 amino acids. Germline values: CDR1 KGHSH, CDR2 LQKENI. V lost 4 bases, J lost 4 bases, and 9 bases stayed unmatched. CDR3 sequence: CASSQTRDSSYGYTF. The CDR3 bases are TGTGCCAGCTCACAAACCCGGGACAGTAGCTATGGCTACACCTTC.

This chain joins TRBV5-1 and TRBJ1-2; a weak D match, TRBD1 (5 bases). Trimming stripped 5 bases from V and 5 bases from J, with 22 bases between. The CDR3 loop spans 16 amino acids. The germline V gene has CDR1 SGHRS and CDR2 YFSETQ. The DNA of the CDR3 is TGCGCCAGCAGACGTGAACCCCTGCAGGGCCGGTATGGCTACACCTTC. Translating gives CASRREPLQGRYGYTF. The variable domain in full, completed from reference TRBV5-1 and TRBJ1-2, reads KAGVTQTPRYLIKTRGQQVTLSCSPISGHRSVSWYQQTPGQGLQFLFEYFSETQRNKGNFPGRFSGRQFSNSRSEMNVSTLELGDSALYLCASRREPLQGRYGYTFGSGTRLTVV.

The chain is built from TRBV5-1 and TRBJ1-6; maybe TRBD1 (5 bases). Germline values: CDR1 SGHRS, CDR2 YFSETQ. Trimming removed 0 bases from V and 0 bases from J, with 7 bases in between. The CDR3 covers 16 residues. The CDR3 coding sequence is TGCGCCAGCAGCTTGGTGCAGGGCTCCTATAATTCACCCCTCCACTTT. This encodes CASSLVQGSYNSPLHF.

J is TRBJ2-7 and V is TRBV4-1; 7 positions match TRBD1. This CDR3 comprises 14 residues. Unmatched junction bases numbered 5, after V lost 2 bases and J lost 4 bases. Germline V CDR1 and CDR2: MGHRA, YSYEKL. CDR3 residues: CASSQTGQTYEQYF. The CDR3 DNA follows: TGCGCCAGCAGCCAAACGGGACAGACTTACGAGCAGTACTTC.

This sequence joins TRBV14 and TRBJ2-1, with 7 bases matching TRBD1. This CDR3 region has 16 residues. Looked up from germline, CDR1 is SGHDN and CDR2 is FVKESK. V was pared by 1 base and J by 2 bases, with 5 bases of the junction left unmatched. The CDR3 loop is CASSQVGTAAYNEQFF. The CDR3, as DNA: TGTGCCAGCAGCCAAGTTGGGACAGCTGCCTACAATGAGCAGTTCTTC. The variable domain in full, with the rest retrieved from reference TRBV14 and TRBJ2-1, is EAGVTQFPSHSVIEKGQTVTLRCDPISGHDNLYWYRRVMGKEIKFLLHFVKESKQDESGMPNNRFLAERTGGTYSTLKVQPAELEDSGVYFCASSQVGTAAYNEQFFGPGTRLTVL.

The chain has TRBV3-1 (or the pseudogene TRBV3-2) and TRBJ1-1; 7 bases map to TRBD1. The CDR3 spans 15 residues. With V trimmed by 3 bases and J by 4 bases, 8 bases remained unmatched. The germline CDR1 and CDR2 sequences are LGHDT and YNNKEL (reference sequence). CDR3 sequence: CASSQGWRGRTEAFF. CDR3 in DNA: TGTGCCAGCAGCCAGGGTTGGAGGGGGCGCACTGAAGCTTTCTTT.

This chain uses TRBV5-4 with TRBJ1-6; D not resolved. The germline V gene encodes CDR1 SGHNT and CDR2 YYREEE (reference sequence). Between the trimmed V and J ends, which lost 0 bases and 7 bases, there was a span of 5 bases. There are 13 residues in the CDR3. This chain's CDR3 is CASSLERNSPLHF. The CDR3 DNA reads as TGTGCCAGCAGCTTGGAGCGGAATTCACCCCTCCACTTT.

In DNA form, the CDR3 reads TGTGCCAGCAGCTTACTAGCCAGCTCCTACAATGAGCAGTTCTTC. This encodes CASSLLASSYNEQFF. J is TRBJ2-1 and V is TRBV11-2, with D tentatively TRBD2 (5 bases). The V and J ends lost 2 bases and 0 bases respectively, with 8 bases between them. This CDR3 is built from 15 residues. CDR1 and CDR2 from the germline V gene are SGHAT and FQNNGV.

V is TRBV4-2 and J is TRBJ1-2; 9 bases align to TRBD1. The trim removed 0 bases at V and 8 bases at J, leaving 7 bases unmatched. This CDR3 has 15 amino acids. Per germline, CDR1 LGHNA and CDR2 YNFKEQ. CDR3 nucleotides: TGTGCCAGCAGCCAAGATCGGGGACAGGGTTGGGGCTACACCTTC. Encoded protein: CASSQDRGQGWGYTF.

The chain joins TRBV2 to TRBJ2-2, with 8 bases matching TRBD2. Trimming cost V 6 bases and J 1 base; bases outside gene matches: 4. This CDR3 is 15 amino acids long. Germline CDR1 SNHLY, CDR2 FYNNEI. CDR3 protein: CASSQRGLNTGELFF. CDR3 nucleotide sequence: TGTGCCAGCAGCCAGCGGGGGCTGAACACCGGGGAGCTGTTTTTT.

The chain employs TRBV7-7 and TRBJ1-3, with unresolved D. Germline V gene data show CDR1 as SSHAT and CDR2 as FNYEAQ (reference sequence). This CDR3 spans 14 amino acids. Trimming took 1 base from V and 3 from J, leaving 7 bases between them. CDR3 sequence (DNA): TGTGCCAGCAGCTTAGGAGGGTTTGGAAACACCATATATTTT. Translation gives CASSLGGFGNTIYF. Full variable domain (missing parts from reference TRBV7-7 and TRBJ1-3): GAGVSQSPRYKVTKRGQDVTLRCDPISSHATLYWYQQALGQGPEFLTYFNYEAQPDKSGLPSDRFSAERPEGSISTLTIQRTEQRDSAMYRCASSLGGFGNTIYFGEGSWLTVV.

This chain links TRBV10-2 with TRBJ2-5, with D hard to call. Germline CDR1 WSHSY, CDR2 SAAADI. V was trimmed by 7 bases and J by 1 base, leaving 4 bases between them. This CDR3 comprises 11 residues. CDR3 DNA: TGCGCCAGCACCAGCCAAGAGACCCAGTACTTC. Residues: CASTSQETQYF.

This clone was detected only once. V and J are TRBV19 and TRBJ1-3; no reliable D call. V was pared by 1 base and J by 0 bases, with 7 bases between. Germline V gene lookup returns CDR1 LNHDA and CDR2 SQIVND (reference sequence). The CDR3 is 15 residues long. DNA for the CDR3: TGTGCCAGTAGTATAGGAGGCAACTCTGGAAACACCATATATTTT. Its translation is CASSIGGNSGNTIYF.

This chain uses TRBV5-8 with TRBJ1-1, with TRBD1 matching over 7 bases. From germline, CDR1 is SGHTS and CDR2 YDEGEE. This CDR3 comprises 15 residues. V lost 0 bases to trimming and J lost 0 bases; unmatched junction nucleotides: 2. The CDR3 DNA reads TGTGCCAGCAGCTTGGCGGGACAGATGAACACTGAAGCTTTCTTT. This sequence encodes CASSLAGQMNTEAFF.

The chain links TRBV3-1 (or the pseudogene TRBV3-2) to TRBJ1-2; D is undetermined. Trimming removed 0 bases at V and 5 bases at J, with 7 bases between. Germline CDR1 is LGHDT and CDR2 is YNNKEL (reference sequence). The CDR3 is made up of 13 amino acids. This chain's CDR3 is CASSQDSLYGYTF. CDR3 sequence (DNA): TGTGCCAGCAGCCAAGACTCTTTATATGGCTACACCTTC.

The chain is built from TRBV4-1 and TRBJ1-5; no firm D call. The CDR3 has 15 residues. V gave up 4 bases and J gave up 4 bases, with 14 bases separating them. Germline V gives CDR1 MGHRA, CDR2 YSYEKL. The CDR3 bases are TGCGCCAGCAGCCCGGAGGGAGGAGTGAATCAGCCCCAGCATTTT. Translated, it gives CASSPEGGVNQPQHF.

The rearrangement uses TRBV19 and TRBJ1-1; D is ambiguous. The CDR3 totals 14 residues. Germline CDR1 reads LNHDA; CDR2 reads SQIVND (reference sequence). Trimming stripped 7 bases from V and 3 bases from J, with 15 bases between. As DNA, the CDR3 is TGTGCCAGTATCCCCGGCAGGAGGGACACTGAAGCTTTCTTT. This sequence encodes CASIPGRRDTEAFF.

This clone was seen a single time. This sequence joins TRBV19 and TRBJ2-5; no clear D. CDR1 LNHDA and CDR2 SQIVND come from the germline V gene (reference sequence). Trimming left V 3 bases short and J 5 bases short, with 16 bases between. The CDR3 length is 15 residues. In nucleotides, the CDR3 is TGTGCCAGTAGTATCCGAGGATCTCGTTGGGAGACCCAGTACTTC. Its protein product is CASSIRGSRWETQYF.

CDR3 DNA sequence: TGTGCCTGGAGGAATCAGGGGGCTTACGAGCAGTACTTC. Protein: CAWRNQGAYEQYF. This chain connects TRBV30 to TRBJ2-7, with 8 bases fitting TRBD1. Losses at the gene ends were 3 bases for V and 4 bases for J; bases not matched to a gene: 5. The germline CDR1 and CDR2 sequences are GTSNPN and SVGIG (reference sequence). This CDR3 has 13 amino acids.

V usage is TRBV11-1 and J usage is TRBJ2-7; D unresolved. This CDR3 has 12 amino acids. The V gene's germline CDR1 is SGHAT and CDR2 FQDESV (reference sequence). Trimming left V 4 bases short and J 2 bases short, with 6 bases between. CDR3 nucleotides: TGTGCCAGCAGCTACAGCCCCTACGAGCAGTACTTC. This gives the protein CASSYSPYEQYF.

The chain employs TRBV7-2 and TRBJ1-6; 7 bases align to TRBD1. The CDR3 has 15 amino acids. CDR1 SGHTA and CDR2 FQGNSA come from the germline V gene. The V segment lost 3 bases and the J segment 6 bases; nucleotides outside the gene matches: 5. The CDR3 DNA reads TGTGCCAGCAGCTTCAGGGGGACGCCTAATTCACCCCTCCACTTT. This sequence encodes CASSFRGTPNSPLHF.

This clone showed up just a few times. The chain links TRBV28 to TRBJ1-6, with TRBD1 matching 11 bases. The CDR3 is 15 residues long. Trimming at V came to 3 bases and at J to 10 bases, leaving 5 bases not matched to a gene. CDR1 is MDHEN and CDR2 is SYDVKM in the germline V gene. This chain's CDR3 is CASSLADRGRSPLHF. The DNA of the CDR3 is TGTGCCAGCAGTTTGGCGGACAGGGGGCGGTCACCCCTCCACTTT. The variable domain in full, with the rest retrieved from reference TRBV28 and TRBJ1-6, is DVKVTQSSRYLVKRTGEKVFLECVQDMDHENMFWYRQDPGLGLRLIYFSYDVKMKEKGDIPEGYSVSREKKERFSLILESASTNQTSMYLCASSLADRGRSPLHFGNGTRLTVT.

This clone was recorded once. This chain connects TRBV30 to TRBJ1-5; D is unresolved. Germline values: CDR1 GTSNPN, CDR2 SVGIG (reference sequence). This CDR3 spans 14 amino acids. The V end was cut by 2 bases, the J end by 2 bases, with 10 bases between. CDR3: CAWSLAVGNQPQHF. The CDR3 DNA sequence: TGTGCCTGGAGTTTGGCAGTGGGCAATCAGCCCCAGCATTTT.